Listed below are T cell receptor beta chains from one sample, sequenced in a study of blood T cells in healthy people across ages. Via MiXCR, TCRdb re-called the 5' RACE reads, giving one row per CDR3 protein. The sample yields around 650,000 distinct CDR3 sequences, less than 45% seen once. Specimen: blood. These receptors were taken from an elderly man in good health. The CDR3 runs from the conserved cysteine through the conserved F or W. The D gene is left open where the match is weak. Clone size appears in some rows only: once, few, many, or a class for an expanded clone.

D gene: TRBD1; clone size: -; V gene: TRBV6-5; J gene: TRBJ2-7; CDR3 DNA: TGTGCCAGCAGTGAAGGACAGGGGGCGGGGGAGCAGTACTTC; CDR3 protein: CASSEGQGAGEQYF
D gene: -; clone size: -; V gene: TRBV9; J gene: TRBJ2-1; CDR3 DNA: TGTGCCAGCAGCGTAGGACCTAGGTCCCAAGGTGAGCAGTTCTTC; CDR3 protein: CASSVGPRSQGEQFF
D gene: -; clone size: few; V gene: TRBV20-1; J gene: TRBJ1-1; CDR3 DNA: TGCACCTTCGAGGGGGAGGCTGAAGCTTTCTTT; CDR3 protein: CTFEGEAEAFF
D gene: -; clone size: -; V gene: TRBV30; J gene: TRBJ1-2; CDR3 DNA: TGTGCCTGGAGTCAACAGGGCTGGTATGGCTACACCTTC; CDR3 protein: CAWSQQGWYGYTF
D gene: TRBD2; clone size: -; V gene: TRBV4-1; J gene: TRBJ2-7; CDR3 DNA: TGCGCCAGCAGCCAAACTAGCGGGGGACCCCTGGCCGAGCAGTACTTC; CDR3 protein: CASSQTSGGPLAEQYF
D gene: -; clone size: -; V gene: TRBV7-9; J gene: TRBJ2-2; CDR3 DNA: TGTGCCAGCAGCTTATTTGAGGGAAAGTCCGGGGAGCTGTTTTTT; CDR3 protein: CASSLFEGKSGELFF
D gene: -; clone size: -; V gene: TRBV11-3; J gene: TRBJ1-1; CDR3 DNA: TGTGCCAGCAGCGTAAGCCTCCGAGGACAAGCTTTCTTT; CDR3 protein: CASSVSLRGQAFF
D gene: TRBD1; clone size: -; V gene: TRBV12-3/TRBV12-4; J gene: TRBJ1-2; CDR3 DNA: TGTGCCAGCCAGGACAGGGTTGATGGCTACACCTTC; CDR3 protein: CASQDRVDGYTF
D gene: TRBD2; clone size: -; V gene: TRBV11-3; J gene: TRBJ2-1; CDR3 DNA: TGTGCCAGCAGTCGCACCCGAGCGGGAGGAGCGAATGAGCAGTTCTTC; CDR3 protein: CASSRTRAGGANEQFF
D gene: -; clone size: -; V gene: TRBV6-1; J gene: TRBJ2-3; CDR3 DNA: TGTGCCAGCAGCCAGACTCGCCCCAGGGGACGCACAGATACGCAGTATTTT; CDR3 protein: CASSQTRPRGRTDTQYF
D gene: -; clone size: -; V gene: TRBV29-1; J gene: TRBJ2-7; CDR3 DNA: TGCAGCGCCTCTAGTTTACTCTCCTACGAGCAGTACTTC; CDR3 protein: CSASSLLSYEQYF
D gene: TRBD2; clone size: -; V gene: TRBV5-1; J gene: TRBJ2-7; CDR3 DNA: TGCGCCAGCAGCCCTAGCGGGGCCTACTCCTACGAGCAGTACTTC; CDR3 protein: CASSPSGAYSYEQYF
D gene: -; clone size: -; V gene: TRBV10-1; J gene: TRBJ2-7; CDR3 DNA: TGCGCCAGCAGTGAGGGTCAGGGTGCTGTGTACTTC; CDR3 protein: CASSEGQGAVYF
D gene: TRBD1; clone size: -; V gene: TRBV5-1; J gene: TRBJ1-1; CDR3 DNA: TGCGCCAGCAGCCCCCGGACAGGGGGAAGCACTGAAGCTTTCTTT; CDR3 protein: CASSPRTGGSTEAFF
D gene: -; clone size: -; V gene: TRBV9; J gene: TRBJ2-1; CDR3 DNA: TGTGCCAGCAGCGTAGATCACTCACCCAACAATGAGCAGTTCTTC; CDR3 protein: CASSVDHSPNNEQFF
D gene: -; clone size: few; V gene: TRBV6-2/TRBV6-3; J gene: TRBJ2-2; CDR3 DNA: TGTGCCAGCAGACGGGGGACGGGCGGCACGAACACCGGGGAGCTGTTTTTT; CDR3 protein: CASRRGTGGTNTGELFF
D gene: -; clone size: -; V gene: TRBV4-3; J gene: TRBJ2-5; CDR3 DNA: TGCGCCAGCAGCCAAGCGAACCCTGTTTTTGTTGAGCAGTACTTC; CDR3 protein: CASSQANPVFVEQYF
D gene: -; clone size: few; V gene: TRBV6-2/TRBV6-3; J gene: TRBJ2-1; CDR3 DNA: TGTGCCAGCGTCTCGATGGCGGGAAACTACAATGAGCAGTTCTTC; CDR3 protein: CASVSMAGNYNEQFF
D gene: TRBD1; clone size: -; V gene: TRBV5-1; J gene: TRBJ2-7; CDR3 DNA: TGCGCCAGCAGCTTCACAGGGGGCGGTCTGGGCGAGCAGTACTTC; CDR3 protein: CASSFTGGGLGEQYF
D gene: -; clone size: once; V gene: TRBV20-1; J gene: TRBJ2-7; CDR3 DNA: TGCAGTGCTAGTAGGCAGGGGAGCTTCTACGAGCAGTACTTC; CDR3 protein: CSASRQGSFYEQYF
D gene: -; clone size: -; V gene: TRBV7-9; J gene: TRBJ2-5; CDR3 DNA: TGTGCCAGCAGCTTAGAGCCCGCAGGGGATAATGAGCAGTACTTC; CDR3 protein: CASSLEPAGDNEQYF
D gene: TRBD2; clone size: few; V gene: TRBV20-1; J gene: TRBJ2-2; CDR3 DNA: TGCAGTGCTAGCCCAACTGGGGGGAGGGCCGGGGAGCTGTTTTTT; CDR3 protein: CSASPTGGRAGELFF
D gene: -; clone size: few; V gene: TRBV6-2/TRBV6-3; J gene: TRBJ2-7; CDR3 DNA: TGTGCCAGCACTCGACAGAGGAGCTCCTACGAGCAGTACTTC; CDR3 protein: CASTRQRSSYEQYF
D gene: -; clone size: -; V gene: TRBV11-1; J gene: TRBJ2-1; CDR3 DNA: TGTGCCAGCAGCTTACGGTCCAGGGGAAGCTCCTACAATGAGCAGTTCTTC; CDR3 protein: CASSLRSRGSSYNEQFF
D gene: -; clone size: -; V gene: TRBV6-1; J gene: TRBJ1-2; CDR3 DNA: TGTGCCAGCACCGATAGAGGGGATTATGGCTACACCTTC; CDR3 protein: CASTDRGDYGYTF
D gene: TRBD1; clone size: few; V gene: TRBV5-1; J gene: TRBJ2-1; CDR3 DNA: TGCGCCAGCAGCTTGGGGGACAGGGGGATGAAATATGAGCAGTTCTTC; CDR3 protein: CASSLGDRGMKYEQFF
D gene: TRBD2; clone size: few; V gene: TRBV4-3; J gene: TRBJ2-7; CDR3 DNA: TGCGCCAGCAGCGAAGATCTGGCGGGGGCCTACGAGCAGTACTTC; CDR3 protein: CASSEDLAGAYEQYF